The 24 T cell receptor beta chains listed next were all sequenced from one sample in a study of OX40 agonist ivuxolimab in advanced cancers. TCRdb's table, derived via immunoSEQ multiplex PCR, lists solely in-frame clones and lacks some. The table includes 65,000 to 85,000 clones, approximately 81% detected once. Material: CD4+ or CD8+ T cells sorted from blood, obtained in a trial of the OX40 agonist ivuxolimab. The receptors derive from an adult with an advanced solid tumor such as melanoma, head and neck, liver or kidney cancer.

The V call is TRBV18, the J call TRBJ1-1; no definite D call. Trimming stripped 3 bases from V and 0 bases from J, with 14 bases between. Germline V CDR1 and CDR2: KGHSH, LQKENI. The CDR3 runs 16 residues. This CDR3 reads CASSPFTRDMNTEAFF. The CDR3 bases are TGTGCCAGCTCACCTTTCACAAGGGATATGAACACTGAAGCTTTCTTT.

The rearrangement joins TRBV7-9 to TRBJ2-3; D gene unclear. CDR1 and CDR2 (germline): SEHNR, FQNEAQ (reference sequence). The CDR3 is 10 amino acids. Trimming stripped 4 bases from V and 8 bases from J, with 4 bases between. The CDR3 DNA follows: TGTGCCAGCAGCTCCCGTACGCAGTATTTT. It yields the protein CASSSRTQYF.

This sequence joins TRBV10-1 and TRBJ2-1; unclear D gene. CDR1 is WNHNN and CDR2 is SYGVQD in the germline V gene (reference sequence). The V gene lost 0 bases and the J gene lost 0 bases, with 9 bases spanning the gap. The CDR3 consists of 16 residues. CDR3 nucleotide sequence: TGCGCCAGCAGTGAGTCGGCGGCCAGCTCCTACAATGAGCAGTTCTTC. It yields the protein CASSESAASSYNEQFF.

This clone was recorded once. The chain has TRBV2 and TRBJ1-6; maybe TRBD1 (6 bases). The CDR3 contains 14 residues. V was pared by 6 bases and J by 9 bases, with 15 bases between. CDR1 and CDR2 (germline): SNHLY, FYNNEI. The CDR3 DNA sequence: TGTGCCAGCAGGAAAGAGGGGGGGGTTTCACCCCTCCACTTT. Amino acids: CASRKEGGVSPLHF.

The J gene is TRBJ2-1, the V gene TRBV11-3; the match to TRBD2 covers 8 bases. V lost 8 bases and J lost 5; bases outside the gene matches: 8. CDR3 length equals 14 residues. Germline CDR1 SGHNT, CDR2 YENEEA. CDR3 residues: CASQETSDHNEQFF. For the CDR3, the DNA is TGTGCCAGCCAAGAGACTAGCGATCACAATGAGCAGTTCTTC. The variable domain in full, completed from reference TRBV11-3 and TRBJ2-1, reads EAGVVQSPRYKIIEKKQPVAFWCNPISGHNTLYWYLQNLGQGPELLIRYENEEAVDDSQLPKDRFSAERLKGVDSTLKIQPAELGDSAVYLCASQETSDHNEQFFGPGTRLTVL.

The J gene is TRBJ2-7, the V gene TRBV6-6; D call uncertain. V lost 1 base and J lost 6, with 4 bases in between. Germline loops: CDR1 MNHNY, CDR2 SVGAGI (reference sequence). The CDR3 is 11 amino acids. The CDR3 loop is CASSYYSEQYF. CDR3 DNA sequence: TGTGCCAGCAGTTACTATAGCGAGCAGTACTTC.

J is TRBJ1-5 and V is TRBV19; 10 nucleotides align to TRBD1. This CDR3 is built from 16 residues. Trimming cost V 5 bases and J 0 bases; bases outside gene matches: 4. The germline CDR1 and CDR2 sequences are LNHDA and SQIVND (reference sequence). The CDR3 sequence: CASSDRGPASNQPQHF. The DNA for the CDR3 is TGTGCCAGTAGTGACAGGGGGCCGGCTAGCAATCAGCCCCAGCATTTT.

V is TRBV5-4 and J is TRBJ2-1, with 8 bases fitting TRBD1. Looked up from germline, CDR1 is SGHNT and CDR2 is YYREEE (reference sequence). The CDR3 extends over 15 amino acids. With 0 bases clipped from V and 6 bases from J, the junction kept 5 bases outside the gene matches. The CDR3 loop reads CASSLEAGGTNEQFF. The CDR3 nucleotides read TGTGCCAGCAGCTTGGAGGCAGGGGGCACCAATGAGCAGTTCTTC.

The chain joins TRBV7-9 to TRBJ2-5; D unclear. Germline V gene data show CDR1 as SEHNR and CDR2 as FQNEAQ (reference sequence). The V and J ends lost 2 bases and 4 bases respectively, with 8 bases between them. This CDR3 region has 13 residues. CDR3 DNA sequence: TGTGCCAGCAGCTTAATGGGCGGAGAGACCCAGTACTTC. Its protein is CASSLMGGETQYF.

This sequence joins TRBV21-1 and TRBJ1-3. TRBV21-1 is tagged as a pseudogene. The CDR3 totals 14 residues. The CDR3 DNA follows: TGTGCCAGCAGCAAAAATCACGCTGTAGACACCATATATTTT. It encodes CASSKNHAVDTIYF.

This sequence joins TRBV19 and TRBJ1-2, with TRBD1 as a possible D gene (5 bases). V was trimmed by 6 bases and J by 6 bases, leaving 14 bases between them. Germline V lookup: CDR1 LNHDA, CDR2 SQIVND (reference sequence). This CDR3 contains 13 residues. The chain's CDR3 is CASSLRRGDGYTF. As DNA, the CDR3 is TGTGCCAGTAGCTTGAGGAGAGGGGATGGCTACACCTTC.

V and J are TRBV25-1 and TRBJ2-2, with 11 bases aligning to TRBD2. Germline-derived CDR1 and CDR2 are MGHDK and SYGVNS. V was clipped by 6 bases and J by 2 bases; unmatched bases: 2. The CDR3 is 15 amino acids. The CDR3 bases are TGTGCCAGCAGGGGGACTAGCGGAAACACCGGGGAGCTGTTTTTT. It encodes CASRGTSGNTGELFF.

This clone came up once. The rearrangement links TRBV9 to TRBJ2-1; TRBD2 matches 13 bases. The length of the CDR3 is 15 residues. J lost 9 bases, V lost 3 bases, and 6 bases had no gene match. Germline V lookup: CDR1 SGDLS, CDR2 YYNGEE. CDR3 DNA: TGTGCCAGCAGCGCAGAGACTAGCGGGGGGACTGAGCAGTTCTTC. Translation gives CASSAETSGGTEQFF.

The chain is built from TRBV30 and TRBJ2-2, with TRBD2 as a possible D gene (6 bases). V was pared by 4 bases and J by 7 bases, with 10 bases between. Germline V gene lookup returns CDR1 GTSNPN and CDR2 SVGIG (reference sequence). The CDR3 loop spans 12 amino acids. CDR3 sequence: CAWTVGGGELFF. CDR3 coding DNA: TGTGCCTGGACCGTCGGGGGCGGGGAGCTGTTTTTT.

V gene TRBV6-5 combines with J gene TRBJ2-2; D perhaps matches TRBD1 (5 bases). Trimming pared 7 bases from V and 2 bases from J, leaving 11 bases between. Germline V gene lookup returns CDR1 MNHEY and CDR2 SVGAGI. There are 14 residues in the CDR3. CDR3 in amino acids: CASTQTANTGELFF. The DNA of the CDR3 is TGTGCCAGCACTCAGACAGCCAACACCGGGGAGCTGTTTTTT.

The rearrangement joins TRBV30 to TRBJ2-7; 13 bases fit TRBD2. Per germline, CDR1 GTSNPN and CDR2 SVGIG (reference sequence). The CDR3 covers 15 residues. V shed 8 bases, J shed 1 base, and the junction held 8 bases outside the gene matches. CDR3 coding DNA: TGTGCCATAGATCCGGGACTAGCGGGATCCTACGAGCAGTACTTC. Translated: CAIDPGLAGSYEQYF. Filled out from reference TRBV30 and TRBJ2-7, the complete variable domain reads SQTIHQWPATLVQPVGSPLSLECTVEGTSNPNLYWYRQAAGRGLQLLFYSVGIGQISSEVPQNLSASRPQDRQFILSSKKLLLSDSGFYLCAIDPGLAGSYEQYFGPGTRLTVT.

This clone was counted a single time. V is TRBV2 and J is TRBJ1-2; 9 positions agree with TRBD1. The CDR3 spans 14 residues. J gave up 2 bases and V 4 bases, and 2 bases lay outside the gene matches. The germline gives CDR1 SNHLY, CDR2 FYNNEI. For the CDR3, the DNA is TGTGCCAGCAGTGGACAGGGGGGCAACTATGGCTACACCTTC. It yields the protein CASSGQGGNYGYTF.

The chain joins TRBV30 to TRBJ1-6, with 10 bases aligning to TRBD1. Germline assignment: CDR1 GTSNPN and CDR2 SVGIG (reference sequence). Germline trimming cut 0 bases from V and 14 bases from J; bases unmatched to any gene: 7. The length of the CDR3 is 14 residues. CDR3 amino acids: CAWSVGQGGRALHF. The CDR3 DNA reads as TGTGCCTGGAGTGTAGGACAGGGGGGTCGGGCCCTCCACTTT.

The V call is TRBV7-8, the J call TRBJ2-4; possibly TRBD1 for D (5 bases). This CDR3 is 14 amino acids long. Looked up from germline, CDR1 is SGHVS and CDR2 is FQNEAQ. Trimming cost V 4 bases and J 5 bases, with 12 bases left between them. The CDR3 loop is CASSSRTYQNIQYF. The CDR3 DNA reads TGTGCCAGCAGCTCCCGGACATATCAAAACATTCAGTACTTC.

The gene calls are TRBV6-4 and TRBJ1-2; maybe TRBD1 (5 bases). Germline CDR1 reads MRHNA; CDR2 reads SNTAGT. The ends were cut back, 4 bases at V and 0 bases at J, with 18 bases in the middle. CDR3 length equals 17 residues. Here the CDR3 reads CASSVGFGGPTNYGYTF. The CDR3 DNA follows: TGTGCCAGCAGTGTGGGGTTTGGGGGACCCACTAACTATGGCTACACCTTC.

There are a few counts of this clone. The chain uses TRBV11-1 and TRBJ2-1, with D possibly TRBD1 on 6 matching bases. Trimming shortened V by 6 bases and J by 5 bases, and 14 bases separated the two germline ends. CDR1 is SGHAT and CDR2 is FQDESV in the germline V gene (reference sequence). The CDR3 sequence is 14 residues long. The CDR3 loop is CASRRQVSDNEQFF. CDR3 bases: TGTGCCAGCAGACGACAGGTCTCGGACAATGAGCAGTTCTTC.

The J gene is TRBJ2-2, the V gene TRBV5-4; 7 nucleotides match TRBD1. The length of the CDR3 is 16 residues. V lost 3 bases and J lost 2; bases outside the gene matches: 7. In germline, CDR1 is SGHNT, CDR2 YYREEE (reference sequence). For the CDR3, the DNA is TGTGCCAGCAGCTATGGGGACAGCCTAAACACCGGGGAGCTGTTTTTT. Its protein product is CASSYGDSLNTGELFF.

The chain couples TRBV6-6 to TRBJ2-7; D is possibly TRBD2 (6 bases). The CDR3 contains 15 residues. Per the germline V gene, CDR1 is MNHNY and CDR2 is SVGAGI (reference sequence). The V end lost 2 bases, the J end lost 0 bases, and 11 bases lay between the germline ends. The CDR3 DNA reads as TGTGCCAGCAGTTACGTGGACGGGAGCTCCTACGAGCAGTACTTC. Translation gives CASSYVDGSSYEQYF.

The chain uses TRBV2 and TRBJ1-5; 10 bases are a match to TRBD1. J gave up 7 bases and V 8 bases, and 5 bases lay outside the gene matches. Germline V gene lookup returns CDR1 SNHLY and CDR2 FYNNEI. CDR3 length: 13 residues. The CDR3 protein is CASGGTGEQPQHF. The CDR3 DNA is TGTGCCAGCGGGGGGACAGGGGAACAGCCCCAGCATTTT.